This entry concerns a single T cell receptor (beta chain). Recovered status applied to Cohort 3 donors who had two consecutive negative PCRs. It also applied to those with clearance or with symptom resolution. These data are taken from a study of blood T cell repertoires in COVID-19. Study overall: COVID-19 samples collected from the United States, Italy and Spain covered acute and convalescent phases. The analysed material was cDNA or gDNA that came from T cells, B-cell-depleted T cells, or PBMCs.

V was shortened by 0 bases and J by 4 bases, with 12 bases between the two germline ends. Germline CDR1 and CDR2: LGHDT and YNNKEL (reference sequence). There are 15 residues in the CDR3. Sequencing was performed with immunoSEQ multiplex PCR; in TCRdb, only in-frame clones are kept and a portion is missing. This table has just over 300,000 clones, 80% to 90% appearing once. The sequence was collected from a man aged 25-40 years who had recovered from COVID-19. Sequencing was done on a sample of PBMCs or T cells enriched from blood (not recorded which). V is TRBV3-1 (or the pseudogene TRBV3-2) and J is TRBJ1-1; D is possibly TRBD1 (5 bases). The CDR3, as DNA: TGTGCCAGCAGCCAAGATGTGGGGGGGTCCACTGAAGCTTTCTTT. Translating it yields CASSQDVGGSTEAFF.